This T cell receptor beta chain appears in the sequencing data of a study of blood T cells in healthy people across ages (dated by TCRdb to about 2015). For the study in its entirety: In model experiments, template switching captured about one uniquely barcoded TCR beta cDNA molecule for every two T cells. The donors were divided into four age groups: young (average around 16 years), middle-aged (around 41), aged (approximately 59) and long-lived (approximately 74). To avoid experimental bias, donors of different ages were randomly spread across the sequencing lanes. The study measured age-related changes in TCR beta repertoire diversity using deep sequencing normalized with unique cDNA molecular identifiers. Two additional independent replicas of 1 million unique cDNA reads from the same blood draw were analyzed for two donors (one aged 18 to 30 and one aged 80 or older).

General findings and caveats noted by the study authors: As age increased, observed TCR beta diversity per million T cells dropped in a roughly linear way, and a significant reduction was already evident by age about 36. Because the CMV infection status of the donors was unknown, age-related changes in expanded clonotypes may potentially have been confounded. Estimates of total diversity from one million sequenced T cells were regarded as lower bounds and underestimates. Because profiling used bulk unsorted PBMCs, naive and antigen-experienced compartments could not be compared conclusively. The long-lived group showed more naive CD4+ T cells, fewer expanded clones and increased TCR diversity than the aged group, suggesting age selection. The percentage of naive T cells measured by flow cytometry correlated strongly with observed TCR beta diversity.

In its sample, this clonotype was seen a few times. Its antigen is not yet known. No quality values exist for individual bases; no much larger clone is one base distant. Donors were around 37 systemically healthy Caucasian individuals from Russia aged 6 to 90 years. Approximately 9 milliliters of peripheral blood were collected from each donor into EDTA-treated Vacutainer tubes. Ficoll-Paque density-gradient centrifugation was used to isolate PBMCs, with at least 6 million per sample. Trizol reagent was used to extract total RNA from PBMCs, with at least 6 micrograms per sample. Naive CD45RAhigh/CD27high T cell percentages were measured by flow cytometry on a PBMC aliquot from every donor. The library was made by 5' RACE. Sequencing took place on an Illumina HiSeq 2500. The second PCR ran for about 6 to 11 cycles and used a J-beta primer mix along with a sample-barcoded 5' primer. A template-switch 5' adaptor carrying 12 random nucleotides introduced a unique molecular identifier onto each TCR beta cDNA molecule. Each sample yielded at least 3 million CDR3-containing paired-end reads. First-strand cDNA was synthesized from all RNA with the Mint cDNA synthesis kit, primed by a TRBC-specific oligonucleotide. After uracil-DNA glycosylase treatment, a first 18-cycle PCR used universal primers M1SS and BC2_uni_R on all cDNA. The source study handled its data this way. Normalization of each sample was performed by random selection of 1 million high-quality reads, each carrying a distinct molecular identifier. Reads sharing molecular identifiers were discarded rather than binned into consensus sequences. MiTCR, set to a Q25 quality threshold and the strictest error-elimination algorithm, was used for CDR3 identification, clonotype clustering and error correction. A nonparametric unseen species model with Euler transformation was used to estimate a lower bound on total TCR beta diversity. TCRdb reworked the public reads: Q25 trimming with fastp, MiXCR clone assembly, productive beta chains retained. Rows are combined by CDR3 protein, so each entry shows the most common genes and DNA. The V and J calls follow TCRdb's processing rather than the paper's. Counted in this sample were approximately 600,000 distinct CDR3 sequences; roughly 50% of them appeared once. Over 30% of the sample comes from the top ten.

V drops 4 bases and J drops 7 bases, leaving 8 bases in between. CDR1 and CDR2 are drawn from the germline V gene: MGHDK, SYGVNS. Measured from the cysteine to the phenylalanine, the CDR3 is 13 residues long. Just the 39-base CDR3 DNA is kept, in frame starting at base 1. The material sequenced was blood. This sequence uses TRBV25-1 and TRBJ1-6, with a weak D call of TRBD1 (5 bases match). The TCR was taken from a man in his sixties in good health. At the DNA level, the sequence is TGTGCCAGCAGTGGGGGGTTCAATTCACCCCTCCACTTT. This is translated as CASSGGFNSPLHF.